Included here is one T cell receptor (beta chain) sequence, with context. The target antigen is unknown. This entry belongs to a study of CD8 T cells in ankylosing spondylitis. Findings of the study overall: A TCR beta motif of 8 or 9 highly homologous variants appeared characteristic of ankylosing spondylitis blood.

One entry per CDR3 protein results from TCRdb running MiXCR on the 5' RACE reads. The sample holds approximately 550,000 distinct CDR3 sequences; approximately 11% are singletons and the top ten take around 7%. This CDR3 comprises 16 residues. The V segment lost 7 bases and the J segment 2 bases; nucleotides outside the gene matches: 8. Germline-derived CDR1 and CDR2 are WNHNN and SYGVQD (reference sequence). This sequence was found in a male donor with ankylosing spondylitis. The specimen sequenced was blood, either unsorted or a sorted T cell fraction (not recorded which). The chain couples TRBV10-1 to TRBJ2-3, with TRBD2 matching 11 bases. The CDR3 nucleotides read TGCGCCAGCACCTCGGGACTAGCGGTAGACACAGATACGCAGTATTTT. It is translated as CASTSGLAVDTDTQYF.